This TCR beta chain was recovered during a study of blood T cell repertoires in COVID-19. Study processing details: Researchers report that nucleated cell counts were estimated from reference gene primer amplification. Sequencing used immunoSEQ multiplex PCR; TCRdb keeps in-frame clones, though not all of them. That table supplies the V and J calls and clone size; D and trimming were determined from the DNA. The sample includes fewer than 250,000 clones, approximately 87% of them seen just once. This TCR came from a woman between 65 and 79 years old with acute or convalescent COVID-19. The specimen sequenced was peripheral blood.

The CDR3, as DNA: TGCGCCAGCAGCCAAGATACGGGGGTTCAGCCCCAGCATTTT. It encodes CASSQDTGVQPQHF. The V gene is TRBV4-1, the J gene TRBJ1-5, with a weak D call TRBD1 (5 bases). The length of the CDR3 is 14 residues. V was pared by 0 bases and J by 6 bases, with 9 bases between. The V gene's germline CDR1 is MGHRA and CDR2 YSYEKL.